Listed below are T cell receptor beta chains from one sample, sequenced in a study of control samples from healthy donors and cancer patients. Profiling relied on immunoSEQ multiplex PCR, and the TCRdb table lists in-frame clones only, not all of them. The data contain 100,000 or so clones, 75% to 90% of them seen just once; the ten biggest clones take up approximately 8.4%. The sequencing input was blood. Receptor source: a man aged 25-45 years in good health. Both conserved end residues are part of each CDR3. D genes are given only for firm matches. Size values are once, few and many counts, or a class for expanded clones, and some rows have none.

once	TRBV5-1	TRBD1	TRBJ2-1	CASSFPLTGGSYNEQFF	TGCGCCAGCAGCTTTCCCCTTACAGGGGGCTCCTACAATGAGCAGTTCTTC
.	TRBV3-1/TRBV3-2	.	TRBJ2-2	CASSHGGLNTGELFF	TGTGCCAGCAGCCATGGGGGCTTGAACACCGGGGAGCTGTTTTTT
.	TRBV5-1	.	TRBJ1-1	CASSFVAINTEAFF	TGCGCCAGCAGCTTCGTGGCAATTAACACTGAAGCTTTCTTT
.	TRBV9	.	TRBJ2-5	CASSVDGTQETQYF	TGTGCCAGCAGCGTAGATGGGACCCAAGAGACCCAGTACTTC
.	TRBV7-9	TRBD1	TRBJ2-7	CASSSRQGADYEQYF	TGTGCCAGCAGCTCACGACAGGGGGCGGACTACGAGCAGTACTTC
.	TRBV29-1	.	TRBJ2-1	CSVEKVSGARTNEQFF	TGCAGCGTTGAAAAAGTGTCAGGGGCCAGAACCAATGAGCAGTTCTTC
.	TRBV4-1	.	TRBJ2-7	CASSHTRPGDEQYF	TGCGCCAGCAGCCACACTAGACCCGGGGACGAGCAGTACTTC
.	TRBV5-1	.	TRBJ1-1	CASSLEGLNTEAFF	TGCGCCAGCAGCTTGGAAGGTTTGAACACTGAAGCTTTCTTT
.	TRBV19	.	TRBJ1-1	CASSHRTGGVTEAFF	TGTGCCAGTAGTCACCGGACCGGAGGGGTCACTGAAGCTTTCTTT
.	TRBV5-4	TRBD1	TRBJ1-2	CASSSLGGLLDYGYTF	TGTGCCAGCAGCTCATTAGGGGGCCTCCTTGACTATGGCTACACCTTC
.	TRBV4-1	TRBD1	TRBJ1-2	CASSQDQGGLYGYTF	TGCGCCAGCAGCCAAGATCAGGGGGGCCTCTATGGCTACACCTTC
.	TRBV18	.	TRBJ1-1	CASSPPNGMNTEAFF	TGTGCCAGCTCACCACCGAACGGTATGAACACTGAAGCTTTCTTT
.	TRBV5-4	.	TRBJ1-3	CASSLGGSGNTIYF	TGTGCCAGCAGCTTGGGTGGGTCTGGAAACACCATATATTTT
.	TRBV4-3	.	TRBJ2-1	CASSQEALRASYNEQFF	TGCGCCAGCAGCCAAGAAGCTTTGCGGGCATCCTACAATGAGCAGTTCTTC
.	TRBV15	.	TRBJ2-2	CATQGRWNTGELFF	TGTGCCACGCAAGGGAGGTGGAACACCGGGGAGCTGTTTTTT
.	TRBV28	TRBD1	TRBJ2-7	CATRGQGGREQYF	TGTGCCACCAGGGGACAGGGAGGGCGCGAGCAGTACTTC
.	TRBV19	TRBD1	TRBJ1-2	CASRTYTGDGYTF	TGTGCCAGCCGAACTTATACAGGGGATGGCTACACCTTC
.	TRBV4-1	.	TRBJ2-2	CASSQSPSSNTGELFF	TGCGCCAGCAGCCAATCGCCCAGCTCGAACACCGGGGAGCTGTTTTTT
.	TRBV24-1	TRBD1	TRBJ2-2	CATRQGAAGELFF	TGTGCAACTCGACAGGGGGCGGCCGGGGAGCTGTTTTTT
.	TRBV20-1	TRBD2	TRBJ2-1	CSASPTSGGVHEQFF	TGCAGTGCTAGTCCCACTAGCGGGGGGGTCCATGAGCAGTTCTTC
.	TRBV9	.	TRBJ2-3	CASSVGQPTDTQYF	TGTGCCAGCAGCGTAGGGCAGCCCACAGATACGCAGTATTTT
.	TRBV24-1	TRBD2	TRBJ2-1	CATSGSGTSGYNEQFF	TGTGCCACCAGTGGATCCGGGACTAGCGGCTACAATGAGCAGTTCTTC
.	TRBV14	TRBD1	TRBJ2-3	CASSQDLRGQNTDTQYF	TGTGCCAGCAGCCAAGATTTACGGGGACAGAATACAGATACGCAGTATTTT
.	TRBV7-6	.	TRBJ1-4	CASSTRGRQAVNEKLFF	TGTGCCAGCAGCACTAGAGGGAGACAGGCGGTAAATGAAAAACTGTTTTTT
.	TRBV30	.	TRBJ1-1	CAWSEHGNTEAFF	TGTGCCTGGAGTGAACACGGGAACACTGAAGCTTTCTTT
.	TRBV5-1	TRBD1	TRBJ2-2	CASSSRTGATNTGELFF	TGCGCCAGCAGCTCCCGGACAGGGGCAACGAACACCGGGGAGCTGTTTTTT
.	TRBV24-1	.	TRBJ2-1	CATSAGHRSYNEQFF	TGTGCCACCAGCGCGGGACATCGCTCCTACAATGAGCAGTTCTTC
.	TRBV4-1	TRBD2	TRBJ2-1	CASSHLGLRGGDRLGYNEQFF	TGCGCCAGCAGCCACTTAGGGTTGCGGGGGGGCGATCGTTTGGGCTACAATGAGCAGTTCTTC
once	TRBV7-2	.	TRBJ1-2	CASSSTGTPIYGYTF	TGTGCCAGCAGCTCCACCGGGACGCCCATCTATGGCTACACCTTC
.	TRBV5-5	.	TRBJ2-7	CASNPSTLVSSYEQYF	TGTGCCAGCAACCCCTCTACCCTGGTAAGCTCCTACGAGCAGTACTTC
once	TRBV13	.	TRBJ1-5	CASSLGWQGGQPQHF	TGTGCCAGCAGCTTAGGGTGGCAGGGTGGCCAGCCCCAGCATTTT
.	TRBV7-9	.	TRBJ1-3	CASRKGRTASYDGNTIYF	TGTGCCAGCAGAAAAGGGAGGACAGCATCCTACGATGGAAACACCATATATTTT
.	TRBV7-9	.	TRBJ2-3	CASSPARDNHRSTDTQYF	TGTGCCAGCAGCCCAGCTCGGGACAACCACCGAAGCACAGATACGCAGTATTTT
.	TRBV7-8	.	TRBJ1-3	CASTLGFISGNTIYF	TGTGCCAGCACTCTCGGATTTATCTCTGGAAACACCATATATTTT
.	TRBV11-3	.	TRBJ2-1	CASSSRQESGNEQFF	TGTGCCAGCAGCTCCCGCCAGGAGTCCGGCAATGAGCAGTTCTTC
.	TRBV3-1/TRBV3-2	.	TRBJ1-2	CASSQTQNNYGYTF	TGTGCCAGCAGCCAAACTCAGAATAACTATGGCTACACCTTC
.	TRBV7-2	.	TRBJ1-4	CASSLDATNEKLFF	TGTGCCAGCAGCTTAGATGCAACTAATGAAAAACTGTTTTTT
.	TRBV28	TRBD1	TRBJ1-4	CASSLGGFGEKLFF	TGTGCCAGCAGCTTAGGGGGCTTCGGTGAAAAACTGTTTTTT
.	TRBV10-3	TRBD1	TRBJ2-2	CAFGQGASGELFF	TGTGCCTTTGGACAGGGGGCCTCCGGGGAGCTGTTTTTT
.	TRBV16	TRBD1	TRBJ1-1	CASSPTRDRGITEAFF	TGTGCCAGCAGCCCAACTCGCGACAGGGGAATAACTGAAGCTTTCTTT
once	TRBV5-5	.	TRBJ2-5	CASSSRRLELETQYF	TGTGCCAGCAGCTCCCGGAGACTGGAGTTAGAGACCCAGTACTTC
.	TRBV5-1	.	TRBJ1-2	CASSLGDGRKEGYTF	TGCGCCAGCAGCCTCGGGGACGGCCGAAAGGAGGGCTACACCTTC
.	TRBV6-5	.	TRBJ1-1	CASRSGNKNTEAFF	TGTGCCAGCAGGTCCGGCAATAAGAACACTGAAGCTTTCTTT
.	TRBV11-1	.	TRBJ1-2	CASGPFRGSGYTF	TGTGCCAGCGGACCATTCAGGGGATCCGGCTACACCTTC
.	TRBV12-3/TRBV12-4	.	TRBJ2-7	CASSLSMLWEQYF	TGTGCCAGCAGTTTATCTATGTTGTGGGAGCAGTACTTC
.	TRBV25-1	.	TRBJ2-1	CASSAPGPLLNEQFF	TGTGCCAGCAGCGCACCGGGTCCCCTCCTCAATGAGCAGTTCTTC
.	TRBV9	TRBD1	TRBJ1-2	CASSGQGASGGYTF	TGTGCCAGCAGCGGACAGGGGGCATCAGGTGGCTACACCTTC
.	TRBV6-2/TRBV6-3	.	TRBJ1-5	CASSYYQFYQPQHF	TGTGCCAGCAGTTACTACCAATTTTATCAGCCCCAGCATTTT
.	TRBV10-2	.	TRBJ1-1	CASSLTVLNTEAFF	TGCGCCAGCAGCCTGACAGTTTTGAACACTGAAGCTTTCTTT
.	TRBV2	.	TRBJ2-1	CASRGLVGGNEQFF	TGTGCCAGCAGGGGACTCGTCGGAGGCAATGAGCAGTTCTTC
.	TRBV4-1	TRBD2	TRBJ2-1	CASSQSSAGGSSSYNEQFF	TGCGCCAGCAGCCAATCGAGCGCGGGGGGCTCAAGCTCCTACAATGAGCAGTTCTTC
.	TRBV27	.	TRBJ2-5	CASSSPRREEDRETQYF	TGTGCCAGCAGTTCCCCTCGACGAGAGGAAGATCGGGAGACCCAGTACTTC
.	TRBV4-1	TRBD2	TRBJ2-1	CASSQRGGGLYNEQFF	TGCGCCAGCAGCCAGAGGGGCGGGGGTTTATACAATGAGCAGTTCTTC
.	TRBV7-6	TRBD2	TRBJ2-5	CASSLKGSGRVIETQYF	TGTGCCAGCAGCTTAAAAGGGAGCGGGAGGGTCATAGAGACCCAGTACTTC
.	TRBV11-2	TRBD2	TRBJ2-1	CASSSTSGISNEQFF	TGTGCCAGCAGCTCCACTAGCGGGATTTCCAATGAGCAGTTCTTC
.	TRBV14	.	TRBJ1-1	CASSQEVRRGNTEAFF	TGTGCCAGCAGCCAAGAAGTCAGGCGGGGAAACACTGAAGCTTTCTTT
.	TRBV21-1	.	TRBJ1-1	CASSKTGDMNTEAFF	TGTGCCAGCAGCAAGACCGGGGACATGAACACTGAAGCTTTCTTT